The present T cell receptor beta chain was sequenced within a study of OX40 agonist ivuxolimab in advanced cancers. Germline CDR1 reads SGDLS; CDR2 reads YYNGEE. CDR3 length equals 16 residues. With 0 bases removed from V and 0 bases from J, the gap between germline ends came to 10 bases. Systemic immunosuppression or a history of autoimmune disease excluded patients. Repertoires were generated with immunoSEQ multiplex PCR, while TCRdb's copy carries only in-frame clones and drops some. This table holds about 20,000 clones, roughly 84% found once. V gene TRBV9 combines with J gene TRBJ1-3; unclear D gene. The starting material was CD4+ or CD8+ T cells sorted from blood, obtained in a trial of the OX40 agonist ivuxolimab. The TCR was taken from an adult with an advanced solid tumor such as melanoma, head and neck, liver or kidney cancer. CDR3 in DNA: TGTGCCAGCAGCGTAGTTGAGGGATCCTCTGGAAACACCATATATTTT. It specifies CASSVVEGSSGNTIYF.